This T cell receptor (beta chain) was documented in a study of identical twins. Study results and limitations: The more abundant beta clonotypes in cord blood had fewer insertions, and memory repertoires did not show this.

Template switching introduced a universal primer site, and the cDNA bore unique molecular identifiers. In TCRdb, the 5' RACE reads were re-called with MiXCR into one record per CDR3 protein. The data contain around 500,000 distinct CDR3 sequences, 12% to 15% of them singletons. In this sample, this clonotype turned up many times. The antigen remains unidentified. The CDR3 has 13 amino acids. Germline V CDR1 and CDR2: SEHNR, FQNEAQ (reference sequence). Trimming cost V 5 bases and J 4 bases; bases outside gene matches: 4. Each donor (without exception) was a healthy Caucasian. These data also featured in a second study, about yellow fever vaccine responses in identical twins.

This rearrangement joins TRBV7-9 to TRBJ1-2, with TRBD1 matching 7 bases. The TCR originated in a young woman in good health. Sequenced input: CD4+ T cells sorted from blood. The CDR3 loop is CASSQGTVYGYTF. The CDR3 DNA reads TGTGCCAGCAGCCAAGGGACAGTCTATGGCTACACCTTC.